This T cell receptor (beta chain) was profiled in a study of response to subunit inactivated influenza vaccine (dated by TCRdb to 2017 to 2018). At the level of the whole study: Deep quantitative profiling of the T cell receptor repertoire was used in the study to follow responses to a trivalent subunit inactivated influenza vaccine. Broader findings and caveats from the paper: It was suggested by the authors that each seasonal influenza vaccination may recruit only a limited number of new T cells.

Library construction relied on RT-PCR. The instrument was an Illumina HiSeq 2500. TCRdb redid the processing of the public reads, applying fastp at Q25 and MiXCR, and retained in-frame beta chains. Rows are unified per CDR3 protein, each entry keeping the most common DNA and genes. This sample lists around 200,000 distinct CDR3 sequences; 14% were detected once. 26% of the sample is in the top ten clones. Taking its sample share into account, this clonotype is medium-sized (0.01 to 0.1%). Its antigen has not been determined. Per-nucleotide qualities are absent, and no much larger clonotype sits a single base away. CDR1 and CDR2 are drawn from the germline V gene (reference sequence): DFQATT, SNEGSKA. Counted from cysteine to phenylalanine, this CDR3 has 13 amino acids. The entry retains the CDR3 DNA only, 39 bases that are in frame from base 1.

The clonotype originates from a man aged 45-60 years who received an inactivated influenza vaccine. Donor details come from another sample of the same person, matched by shared clones. The V and J segments used are TRBV20-1 and TRBJ2-7; 8 bases in between match TRBD2. The material was CD8+ T cells sorted from PBMCs, obtained around 5 days after vaccination. The CDR3 has the sequence CGSWVAGSYEQYF. The bases read TGCGGCTCCTGGGTAGCGGGATCCTACGAGCAGTACTTC.